This T cell receptor beta chain is drawn from a study of blood T cell repertoires in COVID-19. Study details: Sites across the United States, Italy and Spain contributed samples from acute and convalescent COVID-19. Sample material is recorded as cDNA or gDNA derived from T cells, B-cell-depleted T cells, or PBMCs.

Study processing details: Amplification of reference gene primers was used by the study to estimate nucleated cell counts. TCRdb's table, derived via immunoSEQ multiplex PCR, lists solely in-frame clones and lacks some. The D gene and trimming were derived from the DNA, and the V and J assignments and clone size from that table. The sample consists of 100,000 to 130,000 clones, more than 70% of them appearing once. Per the germline V gene, CDR1 is LGHNA and CDR2 is YSLEER. Germline trimming cut 5 bases from V and 0 bases from J; bases unmatched to any gene: 3. The CDR3 spans 15 residues. The sequenced sample consisted of peripheral blood. The origin of this receptor is a man in his 70s with acute or convalescent COVID-19. The chain recombines TRBV4-3 with TRBJ1-3, with 8 bases matching TRBD1. CDR3 residues: CASSRDRSSGNTIYF. CDR3 DNA sequence: TGCGCCAGCAGCAGGGACAGGAGCTCTGGAAACACCATATATTTT.